These 27 T cell receptor beta chains share one sample of origin, sequenced in a study of molecular identifiers for immune sequencing clone quantification. TCRdb reprocessed the PCR reads with MiXCR, giving one entry per CDR3 protein. Of about half a million distinct CDR3 sequences listed, about a fifth were seen once; the top ten hold 0.7% to 0.95%. Sequenced: naive CD8+ T cells from blood, with Jurkat cell RNA spiked in. Subset reported: FACS-sorted CD8+CD4-CCR7+CD45RA+ naive T cells. The receptors come from a human donor in good health. Some libraries in this study had Jurkat cell RNA spiked in.

This clonotype was counted ten times or more. The gene calls are TRBV28 and TRBJ1-5; no reliable D call. CDR1 and CDR2 from the germline V gene are MDHEN and SYDVKM. Trimming removed 8 bases from V and 1 base from J, with 15 bases in between. The CDR3 totals 15 residues. CDR3 bases: TGTGCCAGCCTCCGGTGGGGTAGGAGCAATCAGCCCCAGCATTTT. Amino acid sequence: CASLRWGRSNQPQHF.

As concerns this clonotype: This could be a read error, since a much larger clone is one nucleotide away. V usage is TRBV7-9 and J usage is TRBJ2-7; D possibly uses TRBD1 or TRBD2 (5 bases each). Germline V gene sequence: CDR1 SEHNR, CDR2 FQNEAQ (reference sequence). The CDR3 is made up of 11 amino acids. This CDR3 reads CTSSWDGEQYF. CDR3 bases: TGTACCAGCAGCTGGGACGGAGAGCAGTACTTC.

The J gene is TRBJ2-7, the V gene TRBV7-9; D possibly corresponds to TRBD1 (6 bases). The V end was cut by 3 bases, the J end by 3 bases, with 12 bases between. CDR1 is SEHNR and CDR2 is FQNEAQ in the germline V gene (reference sequence). The CDR3 totals 14 residues. CDR3 nucleotide sequence: TGTGCCAGCAGCTTCGGAGAGGGGGACTACGAGCAGTACTTC. Its translation: CASSFGEGDYEQYF. The full variable domain, its missing parts supplied by reference TRBV7-9 and TRBJ2-7, is DTGVSQNPRHKITKRGQNVTFRCDPISEHNRLYWYRQTLGQGPEFLTYFQNEAQLEKSRLLSDRFSAERPKGSFSTLEIQRTEQGDSAMYLCASSFGEGDYEQYFGPGTRLTVT.

This clonotype was observed many times. V is TRBV7-9 and J is TRBJ2-1; D possibly matches TRBD1 or TRBD2 (5 bases each). The germline V and J ends were trimmed by 6 bases and 9 bases, with 18 bases remaining between them. CDR3 length equals 14 residues. Germline V lookup: CDR1 SEHNR, CDR2 FQNEAQ (reference sequence). The CDR3 protein is CASSYAGTRREQFF. The DNA for the CDR3 is TGTGCCAGCAGTTACGCCGGGACCCGACGTGAGCAGTTCTTC.

This clonotype was detected a few times. The chain carries TRBV1 and TRBJ1-5. TRBV1 is given as a pseudogene. This CDR3 is built from 17 residues. The CDR3 sequence is CTSSQVYPYVTYQPQHF. The CDR3 DNA follows: TGCACCAGCAGCCAAGTGTATCCATACGTAACTTATCAGCCCCAGCATTTT.

In this sample, this clonotype turned up a few times. J is TRBJ1-2 and V is TRBV4-3, with a possible D match to TRBD1 (5 bases). Germline CDR1 reads LGHNA; CDR2 reads YSLEER. V lost 0 bases and J 4 bases, leaving 21 bases between the germline ends. CDR3 length: 18 amino acids. The CDR3 sequence: CASSQDRAGRSFIYGYTF. DNA for the CDR3: TGCGCCAGCAGCCAAGATCGGGCAGGGCGCTCCTTTATCTATGGCTACACCTTC.

To note about this clonotype: A much larger clone is a single base away; this may be a read error. The chain joins TRBV7-9 to TRBJ2-5, with D perhaps TRBD1 (6 bases). The germline V gene encodes CDR1 SEHNR and CDR2 FQNEAQ (reference sequence). The length of the CDR3 is 14 residues. The CDR3 spells CASSSDRLQETRYF. As DNA, the CDR3 is TGTGCCAGCAGCTCGGACAGACTCCAAGAGACCCGGTACTTC.

This clonotype was detected a few times. V usage is TRBV12-3 or TRBV12-4 and J usage is TRBJ2-1, with 14 bases identical to TRBD2. This CDR3 spans 16 amino acids. Losses at the gene ends were 6 bases for V and 9 bases for J; bases not matched to a gene: 10. DNA of the CDR3: TGTGCCAGCAGCCCGGGGGGACTAGCGGGGGTAACTGAGCAGTTCTTC. This encodes CASSPGGLAGVTEQFF.

Worth noting for this clonotype: With a much larger clone just one base away, this may be a read error. The chain carries TRBV28 and TRBJ2-7, with 7 bases fitting TRBD2. The CDR3 runs 13 residues. CDR1 MDHEN and CDR2 SYDVKM come from the germline V gene. DNA for the CDR3: TGTGCCAGCGGTTTTCCGGGGGGAGACGAGCAGTACTTC. It encodes CASGFPGGDEQYF.

J is TRBJ2-3 and V is TRBV7-9; TRBD2 aligns across 11 bases. Germline-derived CDR1 and CDR2 are SEHNR and FQNEAQ (reference sequence). CDR3 length equals 17 residues. V shed 5 bases and J 6 bases; nucleotides not matched to a gene: 13. CDR3 amino acids: CASSPAVAGGPSDTQYF. As DNA, the CDR3 is TGTGCCAGCAGCCCGGCTGTAGCGGGGGGGCCTTCCGATACGCAGTATTTT.

This clonotype was seen many times. The V and J genes are TRBV7-6 and TRBJ1-1; D is ambiguous. The CDR3 contains 16 residues. Germline assignment: CDR1 SGHVS and CDR2 FNYEAQ. The ends were cut back, 3 bases at V and 6 bases at J, with 20 bases in the middle. CDR3 in DNA: TGTGCCAGCAGCTTGGAAAGCTTAGACCCTTACTCTGAAGCTTTCTTT. It encodes CASSLESLDPYSEAFF.

The sample holds many counts of this clonotype. The chain recombines TRBV20-1 with TRBJ2-1; tentatively, D is TRBD1 (5 bases). Germline V gene lookup returns CDR1 DFQATT and CDR2 SNEGSKA (reference sequence). This CDR3 comprises 15 residues. Trimming took 3 bases from V and 5 from J, leaving 17 bases between them. CDR3 sequence reads: CSARNRQGRDNEQFF. DNA for the CDR3: TGCAGTGCTAGGAACCGGCAGGGTAGAGACAATGAGCAGTTCTTC.

Of note for this clonotype: A read error may explain this, as a much larger clone is one base away. The chain links TRBV7-8 to TRBJ1-1; unclear D gene. The CDR3 contains 14 residues. Per the germline V gene, CDR1 is SGHVS and CDR2 is FQNEAQ. Written as DNA, the CDR3 is TGTGCCGGCAGCTTAGCGTGGGGGAACACTGAAGCTTTCTTT. Translation: CAGSLAWGNTEAFF.

At least ten counts were recorded for this clonotype. The chain has TRBV11-2 and TRBJ2-3, with TRBD2 identical over 11 bases. J lost 2 bases, V lost 7 bases, and 11 bases had no gene match. The CDR3 runs to 17 residues. Looked up from germline, CDR1 is SGHAT and CDR2 is FQNNGV. CDR3 bases: TGTGCCAGCATTATCTCGGGACTAGCGGCACTCACAGATACGCAGTATTTT. This gives the protein CASIISGLAALTDTQYF.

In this sample, this clonotype turned up a few times. The chain is built from TRBV27 and TRBJ2-4, with D possibly being TRBD1 (6 bases). The CDR3 runs 16 residues. In germline, CDR1 is MNHEY, CDR2 SMNVEV (reference sequence). Deletions cut 6 bases from V and 2 bases from J, with 17 bases between. The CDR3 sequence is CASRTFTGTTKNIQYF. The DNA of the CDR3 is TGTGCCAGCAGGACTTTTACAGGGACGACCAAAAACATTCAGTACTTC.

This clonotype was seen more than once but under ten times. The V gene is TRBV4-3, the J gene TRBJ2-7; 10 bases map to TRBD1. CDR1 is LGHNA, CDR2 YSLEER, per germline. The CDR3 loop spans 14 amino acids. The V segment lost 6 bases and the J segment 3 bases; nucleotides outside the gene matches: 5. The CDR3 bases are TGCGCCAGCAGTACCGGGACAGGGGACTACGAGCAGTACTTC. Its protein product is CASSTGTGDYEQYF.

This clonotype showed up just a few times. The gene calls are TRBV12-3 or TRBV12-4 and TRBJ1-2; D remains unclear. This CDR3 has 11 amino acids. The germline V and J ends were trimmed by 10 bases and 7 bases, with 13 bases remaining between them. CDR3 residues: CATLIGSGYTF. CDR3 DNA: TGTGCCACGCTTATTGGGAGTGGCTACACCTTC.

This clonotype was seen only a few times. V gene TRBV20-1 combines with J gene TRBJ1-5; D is unresolved. Trimming left V 0 bases short and J 5 bases short, with 20 bases between. The CDR3 runs to 17 residues. The germline V gene encodes CDR1 DFQATT and CDR2 SNEGSKA (reference sequence). In DNA, the CDR3 is TGCAGTGCTAGAGATTTGTGGGAAGGTACGGACTATCAGCCCCAGCATTTT. As protein: CSARDLWEGTDYQPQHF.

On this clonotype itself: The junction and the germline gene differ at one end; a read error may be behind it. The chain has TRBV4-2 and TRBJ2-7; no reliable D call. CDR1 is LGHNA, CDR2 YNFKEQ, per germline. This CDR3 comprises 13 residues. The CDR3 loop reads CAGSHDDGYEQYF. For the CDR3, the DNA is TGTGCCGGCAGCCATGACGACGGCTACGAGCAGTACTTC.

This clonotype was found many times. The gene calls are TRBV4-3 and TRBJ1-4, with D possibly TRBD1 on 5 matching bases. V was cut by 2 bases and J by 5 bases, with 9 bases left in between. Germline assignment: CDR1 LGHNA and CDR2 YSLEER. CDR3 size: 14 residues. CDR3 nucleotides: TGCGCCAGCAGCCAATATGGGACCAATGAAAAACTGTTTTTT. Translated, it gives CASSQYGTNEKLFF.

This clonotype has only a few counts. The gene calls are TRBV12-3 or TRBV12-4 and TRBJ2-7; D remains ambiguous. CDR3 size: 12 residues. Trimming shortened V by 3 bases and J by 2 bases, and 5 bases separated the two germline ends. The CDR3 protein is CASSFKTYEQYF. The CDR3 region has the DNA TGTGCCAGCAGTTTTAAAACCTACGAGCAGTACTTC.

A few counts support this clonotype. The junction does not match germline at one end; this may be a read error. The chain employs TRBV29-1 and TRBJ2-7, with TRBD2 matching 10 bases. Germline V gene data show CDR1 as SQVTM and CDR2 as ANQGSEA. This CDR3 has 11 amino acids. The CDR3 loop is CSVEGLAGVDF. For the CDR3, the DNA is TGCAGCGTTGAGGGCCTAGCGGGAGTGGACTTC.

There are many counts of this clonotype. The V gene is TRBV10-3, the J gene TRBJ1-2, with 7 bases lining up with TRBD1. J was trimmed by 4 bases and V by 4 bases; bases with no gene match: 9. CDR3 length: 15 residues. Germline V gene data show CDR1 as ENHRY and CDR2 as SYGVKD. CDR3 protein: CAISAPGTESYGYTF. The CDR3 DNA follows: TGTGCCATCAGTGCACCCGGGACAGAGTCCTATGGCTACACCTTC.

This clonotype was seen many times. DNA of the CDR3: TGTGCCACCAGTCCGTCTGCTGGGGCCAACGTCCTGACTTTC. Translation gives CATSPSAGANVLTF. The chain recombines TRBV24-1 with TRBJ2-6, with D hard to call. V was pared by 6 bases and J by 2 bases, with 7 bases between. The germline gives CDR1 KGHDR, CDR2 SFDVKD. CDR3 length: 14 amino acids.

This clonotype has at least ten counts. This chain connects TRBV29-1 to TRBJ2-1; D unresolved. This CDR3 contains 12 residues. Trimming stripped 7 bases from V and 6 bases from J, with 13 bases between. CDR1 is SQVTM and CDR2 is ANQGSEA in the germline V gene. The CDR3 loop reads CSASHWSNEQFF. For the CDR3, the DNA is TGCAGCGCCTCCCACTGGTCCAATGAGCAGTTCTTC.

This clonotype was seen repeatedly, ten times or more. The chain employs TRBV10-2 and TRBJ1-1, with D possibly TRBD1 on 5 matching bases. The germline CDR1 and CDR2 sequences are WSHSY and SAAADI. The CDR3 runs 14 residues. V was pared by 2 bases and J by 1 base, with 8 bases between. The CDR3 sequence: CASSETGPNTEAFF. CDR3 nucleotide sequence: TGCGCCAGCAGTGAGACAGGACCGAACACTGAAGCTTTCTTT.

The CDR3 spells CASSGNRESWTGELFF. The CDR3 coding sequence is TGTGCCAGCAGCGGGAACAGGGAGAGTTGGACCGGGGAGCTGTTTTTT. The V and J genes are TRBV7-9 and TRBJ2-2, with a weak D call TRBD1 (6 bases). The germline V gene encodes CDR1 SEHNR and CDR2 FQNEAQ (reference sequence). This CDR3 has 16 amino acids. Trimming pared 5 bases from V and 5 bases from J, leaving 18 bases between.